What follows are 22 T cell receptor beta chains derived from one specimen sequenced in a study of long-term antiretroviral therapy in people with HIV. The run of the v3.0 immunoSEQ assay was at survey level. TCRdb keeps only in-frame clones here, not all; method: immunoSEQ multiplex PCR. The data contain some 30,000 clones, approximately 85% of them seen just once; the ten biggest clones take up about 4.4%. This specimen consisted of unsorted PBMCs, obtained 3.3 years after starting antiretroviral therapy. These receptor sequences come from a man aged 18 to 30 with HIV.

This clone was counted once. This sequence joins TRBV11-2 and TRBJ1-4; 7 nucleotides agree with TRBD1. The CDR3 is 15 residues long. From germline, CDR1 is SGHAT and CDR2 FQNNGV. Trimming removed 5 bases from V and 2 bases from J; junction bases left unmatched: 5. The CDR3 here is CASSPLGQTNEKLFF. In nucleotides, the CDR3 is TGTGCCAGCAGCCCTTTGGGACAGACTAATGAAAAACTGTTTTTT.

The rearrangement uses TRBV29-1 and TRBJ2-1, with 9 bases aligning to TRBD2. Germline V gene sequence: CDR1 SQVTM, CDR2 ANQGSEA. Losses at the gene ends were 1 base for V and 1 base for J; bases not matched to a gene: 5. The CDR3 contains 16 residues. The CDR3 bases are TGCAGCGTTGAAGGGCTAGCGGGATCGTCCTACAATGAGCAGTTCTTC. Residues: CSVEGLAGSSYNEQFF.

This chain joins TRBV9 and TRBJ2-6; D is unresolved. The CDR3 has 15 amino acids. Germline assignment: CDR1 SGDLS and CDR2 YYNGEE. The germline V and J ends were trimmed by 0 bases and 0 bases, with 4 bases remaining between them. CDR3 DNA sequence: TGTGCCAGCAGCGTAGGGGCCTCTGGGGCCAACGTCCTGACTTTC. Amino acid sequence: CASSVGASGANVLTF.

The rearrangement uses TRBV9 and TRBJ1-3; a weak D match, TRBD1 (5 bases). V lost 0 bases, J lost 0 bases, and 13 bases lay in between. The CDR3 has 17 amino acids. Germline CDR1 SGDLS, CDR2 YYNGEE. CDR3 residues: CASSVEQAFGSGNTIYF. In nucleotides, the CDR3 is TGTGCCAGCAGCGTAGAACAGGCGTTCGGCTCTGGAAACACCATATATTTT. The full variable domain, its missing parts supplied by reference TRBV9 and TRBJ1-3, is DSGVTQTPKHLITATGQRVTLRCSPRSGDLSVYWYQQSLDQGLQFLIQYYNGEERAKGNILERFSAQQFPDLHSELNLSSLELGDSALYFCASSVEQAFGSGNTIYFGEGSWLTVV.

V is TRBV15 and J is TRBJ1-2; D possibly corresponds to TRBD1 (5 bases). CDR3 size: 15 residues. Germline CDR1 is LNHNV and CDR2 is YYDKDF (reference sequence). The V gene lost 3 bases and the J gene lost 0 bases, with 11 bases spanning the gap. The CDR3 loop reads CATSSRGRANYGYTF. In DNA, the CDR3 is TGTGCCACCAGCAGTAGGGGAAGAGCTAACTATGGCTACACCTTC. Filled out from reference TRBV15 and TRBJ1-2, the complete variable domain reads DAMVIQNPRYQVTQFGKPVTLSCSQTLNHNVMYWYQQKSSQAPKLLFHYYDKDFNNEADTPDNFQSRRPNTSFCFLDIRSPGLGDTAMYLCATSSRGRANYGYTFGSGTRLTVV.

This clone was recorded a few times. The CDR3 region has the DNA TGTGCCAGCAGCTCAAGGACAGCTAACTATGGCTACACCTTC. It codes for CASSSRTANYGYTF. The chain uses TRBV2 and TRBJ1-2; perhaps TRBD1 as D (6 bases). CDR3 size: 14 residues. Per germline, CDR1 SNHLY and CDR2 FYNNEI. Trimming removed 6 bases at V and 0 bases at J, with 11 bases between.

The chain links TRBV28 to TRBJ2-7; D may be TRBD1 (6 bases). The CDR3 is made up of 12 amino acids. The germline V and J ends were trimmed by 8 bases and 2 bases, with 10 bases remaining between them. Looked up from germline, CDR1 is MDHEN and CDR2 is SYDVKM. The CDR3, as DNA: TGTGCCAGCGGGGACACAGCCTACGAGCAGTACTTC. Its translation: CASGDTAYEQYF.

The gene calls are TRBV10-3 and TRBJ2-5; D possibly matches TRBD1 or TRBD2 (5 bases each). Germline CDR1 and CDR2: ENHRY and SYGVKD. V lost 0 bases, J lost 5 bases, and 19 bases lay in between. The CDR3 has 17 residues. The CDR3 reads CAISESRRGPLGETQYF. The CDR3 DNA sequence: TGTGCCATCAGTGAGTCGAGACGGGGCCCCCTCGGGGAGACCCAGTACTTC.

The chain employs TRBV7-2 and TRBJ2-7; D is ambiguous. The germline V gene has CDR1 SGHTA and CDR2 FQGNSA. CDR3 size: 12 residues. Trimming left V 1 base short and J 3 bases short, with 4 bases between. The CDR3 is CASSLVGYEQYF. The CDR3 DNA reads TGTGCCAGCAGCTTAGTTGGCTACGAGCAGTACTTC.

V usage is TRBV7-2 and J usage is TRBJ1-1, with D maybe TRBD1 (5 bases). Germline-derived CDR1 and CDR2 are SGHTA and FQGNSA. This CDR3 region has 17 residues. With 3 bases removed from V and 6 bases from J, the gap between germline ends came to 23 bases. The CDR3 DNA reads as TGTGCCAGCAGCTTTAGGGGTTTGGGTCCCGAACGCGCTGAAGCTTTCTTT. As protein: CASSFRGLGPERAEAFF.

This clone was found a few times. The chain recombines TRBV2 with TRBJ2-7; D gene unclear. This CDR3 comprises 15 residues. Trimming shortened V by 3 bases and J by 3 bases, and 15 bases separated the two germline ends. The germline CDR1 and CDR2 sequences are SNHLY and FYNNEI. As DNA, the CDR3 is TGTGCCAGCAGTGATACGCCTTTGAACGTCTACGAGCAGTACTTC. It codes for CASSDTPLNVYEQYF.

The rearrangement uses TRBV28 and TRBJ1-2; no definite D call. In germline, CDR1 is MDHEN, CDR2 SYDVKM. The CDR3 runs to 12 residues. V was shortened by 5 bases and J by 8 bases, with 12 bases between the two germline ends. CDR3 coding DNA: TGTGCCAGCAGTCTCCCCTCTGGGGGCTACACCTTC. Amino acid sequence: CASSLPSGGYTF.

This clone showed up just a few times. The chain couples TRBV5-1 to TRBJ1-2; D ambiguous. Germline V gene lookup returns CDR1 SGHRS and CDR2 YFSETQ. The germline V and J ends were trimmed by 4 bases and 5 bases, with 21 bases remaining between them. This CDR3 is built from 16 residues. CDR3 residues: CASSPNRGQAQYGYTF. CDR3 DNA: TGCGCCAGCAGCCCCAATCGAGGGCAGGCTCAATATGGCTACACCTTC.

The gene calls are TRBV5-6 and TRBJ2-7, with D unresolved. The V gene lost 4 bases and the J gene lost 3 bases, with 5 bases spanning the gap. Germline V gene lookup returns CDR1 SGHDT and CDR2 YYEEEE. This CDR3 has 11 amino acids. The CDR3, as DNA: TGTGCCAGCAGCCTAGACTACGAGCAGTACTTC. Amino acids: CASSLDYEQYF.

The V and J genes are TRBV13 and TRBJ2-7; 9 bases line up with TRBD2. This CDR3 contains 17 residues. V trimming: 5 bases; J trimming: 0 bases; junction bases outside the gene matches: 11. The germline V gene has CDR1 PRHDT and CDR2 FYEKMQ (reference sequence). CDR3 bases: TGTGCCAGCAGCACCAGAGAGGGCGGGAGGGCCTCCTACGAGCAGTACTTC. Protein product: CASSTREGGRASYEQYF. The complete variable domain, with remaining parts taken from reference TRBV13 and TRBJ2-7, reads AAGVIQSPRHLIKEKRETATLKCYPIPRHDTVYWYQQGPGQDPQFLISFYEKMQSDKGSIPDRFSAQQFSDYHSELNMSSLELGDSALYFCASSTREGGRASYEQYFGPGTRLTVT.

The V and J genes are TRBV28 and TRBJ1-1; unclear D gene. The CDR3 spans 16 residues. Germline values: CDR1 MDHEN, CDR2 SYDVKM. Trimming took 3 bases from V and 1 from J, leaving 15 bases between them. CDR3 loop: CASSFGTVVGNTEAFF. The CDR3 DNA follows: TGTGCCAGCAGTTTCGGCACGGTAGTGGGGAACACTGAAGCTTTCTTT.

V is TRBV6-5 and J is TRBJ1-2; TRBD1 aligns across 11 bases. Trimming at V came to 0 bases and at J to 4 bases, leaving 4 bases not matched to a gene. The V gene's germline CDR1 is MNHEY and CDR2 SVGAGI. This CDR3 contains 16 residues. The CDR3 DNA follows: TGTGCCAGCAGTTACTCTCGGACAGGGGGCAGCTATGGCTACACCTTC. Amino acid sequence: CASSYSRTGGSYGYTF.

The chain has TRBV7-3 and TRBJ2-1, with 8 bases aligning to TRBD2. This CDR3 is built from 17 residues. V shed 0 bases and J 6 bases; nucleotides not matched to a gene: 10. The germline V gene has CDR1 SGHTA and CDR2 FQGTGA. CDR3 loop: CASSLTGLAGGGNEQFF. The CDR3 coding sequence is TGTGCCAGCAGCTTAACCGGACTCGCGGGAGGCGGCAATGAGCAGTTCTTC.

The rearrangement links TRBV7-2 to TRBJ1-1, with D hard to call. V lost 4 bases to trimming and J lost 0 bases, with 12 bases between them. This CDR3 comprises 15 residues. Germline V CDR1 and CDR2: SGHTA, FQGNSA. The CDR3 protein is CASSSRGNMNTEAFF. The DNA for the CDR3 is TGTGCCAGCAGCTCCAGAGGGAATATGAACACTGAAGCTTTCTTT.

This clone turned up a few times. The V and J genes are TRBV9 and TRBJ2-7; possibly TRBD1 or TRBD2 for D (5 bases each). This CDR3 has 15 residues. Germline loops: CDR1 SGDLS, CDR2 YYNGEE. V was shortened by 5 bases and J by 7 bases, with 22 bases between the two germline ends. DNA for the CDR3: TGTGCCAGCAGTGCAAACCCGGGAACAGGACATGAGCAGTACTTC. This gives the protein CASSANPGTGHEQYF.

This clone appeared once. CDR3: CASSLSSSSGYEQYF. The CDR3 DNA reads as TGTGCCAGCAGTTTATCTTCCTCCTCAGGGTACGAGCAGTACTTC. This chain links TRBV27 with TRBJ2-7; the D gene is possibly TRBD1 (5 bases). The CDR3 length is 15 residues. CDR1 and CDR2 (germline): MNHEY, SMNVEV (reference sequence). Trimming removed 0 bases at V and 4 bases at J, with 13 bases between.

This clone occurred a few times. The gene calls are TRBV5-1 and TRBJ1-2; no definite D call. The CDR3 contains 12 residues. Trimming stripped 0 bases from V and 4 bases from J, with 4 bases between. Germline V gene data show CDR1 as SGHRS and CDR2 as YFSETQ. The CDR3 DNA reads TGCGCCAGCAGCTTGGACCGCTATGGCTACACCTTC. Its translation: CASSLDRYGYTF. Full variable domain (outside the CDR3, taken from reference TRBV5-1 and TRBJ1-2): KAGVTQTPRYLIKTRGQQVTLSCSPISGHRSVSWYQQTPGQGLQFLFEYFSETQRNKGNFPGRFSGRQFSNSRSEMNVSTLELGDSALYLCASSLDRYGYTFGSGTRLTVV.